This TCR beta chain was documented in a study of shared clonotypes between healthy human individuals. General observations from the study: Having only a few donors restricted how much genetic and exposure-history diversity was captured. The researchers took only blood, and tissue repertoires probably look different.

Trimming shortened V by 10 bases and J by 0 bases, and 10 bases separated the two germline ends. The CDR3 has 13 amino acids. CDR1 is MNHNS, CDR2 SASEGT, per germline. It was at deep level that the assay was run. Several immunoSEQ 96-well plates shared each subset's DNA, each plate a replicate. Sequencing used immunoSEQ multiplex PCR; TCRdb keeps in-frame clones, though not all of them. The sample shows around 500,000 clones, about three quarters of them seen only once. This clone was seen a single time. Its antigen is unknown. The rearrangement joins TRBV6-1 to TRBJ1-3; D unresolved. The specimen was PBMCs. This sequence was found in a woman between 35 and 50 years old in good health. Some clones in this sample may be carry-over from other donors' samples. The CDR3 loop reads CATSVFSGNTIYF. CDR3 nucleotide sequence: TGTGCCACCTCAGTGTTCTCTGGAAACACCATATATTTT.